Presented here are 23 T cell receptor beta chains from one specimen sequenced in a study of human T cells and chemical hapten exposure. Documented time point: patch test 1, 2 weeks after DPC sensitization. Treatment: therapeutic diphenylcyclopropenone sensitization with weekly scalp DPC. Each CDR3 protein gets one entry after TCRdb re-called the RACE reads with MiXCR. Of roughly 190,000 distinct CDR3 sequences in the sample, 20% to 25% were seen once. This sample comprised whole blood, obtained in connection with sensitization to the hapten diphenylcyclopropenone (DPC). The receptors here all came from a woman between 50 and 59 years old with alopecia areata. Some clones in this sample may be carry-over from other donors' samples.

This clonotype came up a few times. The chain combines TRBV7-2 with TRBJ2-3, with a tentative D call TRBD2 (5 bases). CDR3 size: 15 residues. Between the trimmed V and J ends, which lost 3 bases and 1 base, there was a span of 11 bases. Per germline, CDR1 SGHTA and CDR2 FQGNSA. CDR3 in DNA: TGTGCCAGCAGCTTTCGGAGGCGGGGCACAGATACGCAGTATTTT. Amino acids: CASSFRRRGTDTQYF.

CDR3 loop: CSVADSQETQYF. The CDR3 DNA reads as TGCAGCGTTGCCGACAGCCAAGAGACCCAGTACTTC. The chain carries TRBV29-1 and TRBJ2-5, with D possibly TRBD1 on 5 matching bases. This CDR3 contains 12 residues. With 4 bases removed from V and 1 base from J, the gap between germline ends came to 7 bases. Per the germline V gene, CDR1 is SQVTM and CDR2 is ANQGSEA.

CDR3 sequence: CASSRTGVDNEKLFF. In DNA form, the CDR3 reads TGCGCCAGCAGTCGAACGGGGGTGGATAATGAAAAACTGTTTTTT. The chain uses TRBV5-1 and TRBJ1-4, with D possibly matching TRBD1 (5 bases). CDR1 and CDR2 from the germline V gene are SGHRS and YFSETQ. The V and J ends lost 5 bases and 4 bases respectively, with 15 bases between them. CDR3 size: 15 residues.

This chain uses TRBV7-9 with TRBJ1-4; D remains unclear. Trimming left V 5 bases short and J 12 bases short, with 13 bases between. This CDR3 has 12 residues. Germline V lookup: CDR1 SEHNR, CDR2 FQNEAQ (reference sequence). The CDR3 region is CASSPPGRQLFF. The DNA of the CDR3 is TGTGCCAGCAGCCCCCCCGGGCGGCAACTGTTTTTT.

The genes are TRBV15 and TRBJ2-1, with D perhaps assigned TRBD1 or TRBD2 (5 bases each). V lost 0 bases to trimming and J lost 5 bases, with 17 bases between them. CDR3 length: 17 residues. Germline values: CDR1 LNHNV, CDR2 YYDKDF (reference sequence). The CDR3 loop reads CATSRDNVGASNNEQFF. The CDR3 bases are TGTGCCACCAGCAGAGATAATGTCGGGGCAAGTAACAATGAGCAGTTCTTC.

This clonotype was detected a few times. V is TRBV29-1 and J is TRBJ1-1, with no clear D. The CDR3 contains 14 residues. Germline loops: CDR1 SQVTM, CDR2 ANQGSEA. V shed 0 bases and J shed 0 bases, with 8 bases lying between them. The chain's CDR3 is CSVEEYAVNTEAFF. The CDR3 DNA sequence: TGCAGCGTTGAAGAGTACGCAGTGAACACTGAAGCTTTCTTT.

This clonotype was counted between two and nine times. The chain carries TRBV28 and TRBJ2-2, with unresolved D. The V gene's germline CDR1 is MDHEN and CDR2 SYDVKM. V gave up 5 bases and J gave up 2 bases, with 9 bases separating them. The CDR3 has 14 amino acids. The CDR3 bases are TGTGCCAGCAGTCGCGCAATAAACACCGGGGAGCTGTTTTTT. Translated, it gives CASSRAINTGELFF.

This clonotype was counted a few times. This rearrangement joins TRBV19 to TRBJ2-1, with 9 bases fitting TRBD1. Per germline, CDR1 LNHDA and CDR2 SQIVND (reference sequence). With V trimmed by 3 bases and J by 4 bases, 7 bases remained unmatched. This CDR3 spans 16 amino acids. CDR3 coding DNA: TGTGCCAGTAGTATGGGGACAGGGAGACATTACAATGAGCAGTTCTTC. Its protein product is CASSMGTGRHYNEQFF. Combining the CDR3 with reference TRBV19 and TRBJ2-1 gives the whole variable domain DGGITQSPKYLFRKEGQNVTLSCEQNLNHDAMYWYRQDPGQGLRLIYYSQIVNDFQKGDIAEGYSVSREKKESFPLTVTSAQKNPTAFYLCASSMGTGRHYNEQFFGPGTRLTVL.

A few counts support this clonotype. CDR3 coding DNA: TGCAGCGTTAGTTACATGGACAGGGGGGTGTCCGGGGAGCTGTTTTTT. This gives the protein CSVSYMDRGVSGELFF. The chain links TRBV29-1 to TRBJ2-2; TRBD1 matches at 10 bases. CDR1 is SQVTM, CDR2 ANQGSEA, per germline. V lost 5 bases, J lost 6 bases, and 12 bases stayed unmatched. The CDR3 consists of 16 residues.

This clonotype showed up just a few times. V usage is TRBV7-2 and J usage is TRBJ2-3; TRBD2 matches 7 bases. Per germline, CDR1 SGHTA and CDR2 FQGNSA. CDR3 size: 14 residues. J gave up 6 bases and V 6 bases, and 9 bases lay outside the gene matches. This CDR3 is CASRIAGEGDTQYF. The DNA of the CDR3 is TGTGCCAGCAGGATCGCGGGAGAGGGGGATACGCAGTATTTT.

The chain recombines TRBV19 with TRBJ2-5; 14 bases match TRBD2. Germline assignment: CDR1 LNHDA and CDR2 SQIVND (reference sequence). The CDR3 totals 16 residues. The V and J ends lost 7 bases and 4 bases, in that order; junction bases with no gene match: 8. CDR3 DNA: TGTGCCAGTACCGAGGGACTAGCGGGAGTAGGAGAGACCCAGTACTTC. Residues: CASTEGLAGVGETQYF.

This clonotype was observed at least ten times. The chain joins TRBV29-1 to TRBJ2-3, with D unclear. The germline V gene encodes CDR1 SQVTM and CDR2 ANQGSEA. Between the trimmed V and J ends, which lost 5 bases and 4 bases, there was a span of 10 bases. The CDR3 is 12 residues long. DNA of the CDR3: TGCAGCGTTAAACAAAGGGCAGATACGCAGTATTTT. It yields the protein CSVKQRADTQYF.

V is TRBV3-1 and J is TRBJ1-5; D is ambiguous. Deletions cut 3 bases from V and 7 bases from J, with 7 bases between. The CDR3 contains 12 residues. Per germline, CDR1 LGHDT and CDR2 YNNKEL (reference sequence). The CDR3 loop reads CASSQGWQPQHF. The CDR3 DNA is TGTGCCAGCAGCCAGGGGTGGCAGCCCCAGCATTTT.

The chain carries TRBV7-2 and TRBJ2-1; D not resolved. This CDR3 is 13 amino acids long. Trimming cost V 5 bases and J 7 bases, with 12 bases left between them. Germline-derived CDR1 and CDR2 are SGHTA and FQGNSA. The CDR3 spells CASSRPMLNEQFF. The CDR3 bases are TGTGCCAGCAGCCGGCCAATGTTGAATGAGCAGTTCTTC.

The chain couples TRBV11-2 to TRBJ1-2; D perhaps matches TRBD1 (5 bases). CDR1 and CDR2 (germline): SGHAT, FQNNGV. This CDR3 region has 14 residues. Trimming removed 4 bases from V and 7 bases from J, with 16 bases in between. The CDR3 DNA reads TGTGCCAGCAGCTCTAGGGGAGGATATATTGGCTACACCTTC. Protein sequence: CASSSRGGYIGYTF. The variable domain in full, with the rest retrieved from reference TRBV11-2 and TRBJ1-2, is EAGVAQSPRYKIIEKRQSVAFWCNPISGHATLYWYQQILGQGPKLLIQFQNNGVVDDSQLPKDRFSAERLKGVDSTLKIQPAKLEDSAVYLCASSSRGGYIGYTFGSGTRLTVV.

This clonotype was observed a few times. The rearrangement uses TRBV20-1 and TRBJ1-6; D is perhaps TRBD1 (6 bases). V shed 3 bases and J shed 9 bases, with 12 bases lying between them. Germline V gene sequence: CDR1 DFQATT, CDR2 SNEGSKA (reference sequence). This CDR3 comprises 13 residues. Written as DNA, the CDR3 is TGCAGTGCTAGCTCCAGGGGTGGTTCACCCCTCCACTTT. It yields the protein CSASSRGGSPLHF.

The J gene is TRBJ1-4, the V gene TRBV30; TRBD1 agrees at 8 bases. CDR1 and CDR2 from the germline V gene are GTSNPN and SVGIG (reference sequence). The ends lost 6 bases at V and 7 bases at J; junction bases unmatched: 4. CDR3 length: 12 residues. CDR3 nucleotide sequence: TGTGCCTGTTCGGACAGGGTTGAAAAACTGTTTTTT. Translating it yields CACSDRVEKLFF.

This clonotype was seen a handful of times. The chain couples TRBV2 to TRBJ2-2; D is possibly TRBD2 (5 bases). Germline V lookup: CDR1 SNHLY, CDR2 FYNNEI. With 2 bases removed from V and 2 bases from J, the gap between germline ends came to 18 bases. The CDR3 has 18 amino acids. This CDR3 is CASSETGVTGSNTGELFF. As DNA, the CDR3 is TGTGCCAGCAGTGAAACTGGGGTTACGGGGTCAAACACCGGGGAGCTGTTTTTT.

This clonotype was counted a few times. The chain employs TRBV6-1 and TRBJ1-1; 9 bases align to TRBD1. The CDR3 extends over 16 amino acids. Trimming removed 6 bases from V and 6 bases from J; junction bases left unmatched: 14. Germline V gene lookup returns CDR1 MNHNS and CDR2 SASEGT. The CDR3 region is CASRLGQGGPGAEAFF. CDR3 DNA: TGTGCCAGCAGGCTGGGACAGGGAGGTCCGGGCGCTGAAGCTTTCTTT.

This chain uses TRBV19 with TRBJ1-2; TRBD1 matches at 8 bases. The V gene end was trimmed by 6 bases and the J gene end by 6 bases; junction bases not matched to a gene: 9. The CDR3 contains 14 residues. Germline values: CDR1 LNHDA, CDR2 SQIVND (reference sequence). The CDR3 spells CASSTGTGFHGYTF. DNA for the CDR3: TGTGCCAGTAGCACCGGGACAGGATTCCATGGCTACACCTTC.

This clonotype turned up a few times. The rearrangement joins TRBV10-3 to TRBJ2-3, with TRBD1 as a possible D gene (5 bases). Germline assignment: CDR1 ENHRY and CDR2 SYGVKD. This CDR3 is built from 17 residues. V dropped 6 bases and J dropped 0 bases, with 19 bases sitting between them. CDR3 residues: CAISAPGQGSSTDTQYF. The CDR3 coding sequence is TGTGCCATCAGCGCTCCAGGACAAGGATCTAGCACAGATACGCAGTATTTT.

Notes on this clonotype: The germline gene is not matched at one end of the junction; a read error may be the cause. The chain uses TRBV5-1 and TRBJ2-7; 9 bases fit TRBD2. In germline, CDR1 is SGHRS, CDR2 YFSETQ. The CDR3 sequence is 16 residues long. CDR3 coding DNA: TGCGTCAGCAGCTTGGGGCGTCTAGCGGGGACTTACGAGCAGTACTTC. Its translation: CVSSLGRLAGTYEQYF.

This clonotype was counted between two and nine times. The CDR3 here is CASSMDRGYYGYTF. CDR3 DNA sequence: TGTGCCAGCAGTATGGACAGGGGTTACTATGGCTACACCTTC. The chain recombines TRBV12-3 or TRBV12-4 with TRBJ1-2; 9 positions match TRBD1. This CDR3 comprises 14 residues. J gave up 3 bases and V 5 bases, and 4 bases lay outside the gene matches.